The 25 T cell receptor beta chains below all came from one sample that was sequenced in a study of blood T cell repertoires in COVID-19. Profiling relied on immunoSEQ multiplex PCR, and the TCRdb table lists in-frame clones only, not all of them. The repertoire holds hundreds of thousands of clones, with 86% as singletons. Sequenced material: peripheral blood. These receptors originate from a woman aged 65 to 85 with COVID-19, enrolled during active disease.

This chain uses TRBV4-2 with TRBJ2-5, with 7 bases fitting TRBD1. The CDR3 loop spans 16 amino acids. Looked up from germline, CDR1 is LGHNA and CDR2 is YNFKEQ. Trimming at V came to 0 bases and at J to 4 bases, leaving 8 bases not matched to a gene. CDR3 sequence: CASSQDGEGAGETQYF. CDR3 nucleotide sequence: TGTGCCAGCAGCCAAGATGGCGAGGGGGCGGGAGAGACCCAGTACTTC.

This clone was observed a single time. The chain combines TRBV2 with TRBJ2-3; TRBD2 matches at 7 bases. The CDR3 contains 15 residues. Germline V gene sequence: CDR1 SNHLY, CDR2 FYNNEI. V shed 6 bases, J shed 5 bases, and the junction held 11 bases outside the gene matches. For the CDR3, the DNA is TGTGCCAGCAGCCCCCCTAGCGGCCGGGGAGATACGCAGTATTTT. Translating it yields CASSPPSGRGDTQYF.

This chain connects TRBV18 to TRBJ1-1, with D tentatively TRBD1 (6 bases). Trimming cost V 8 bases and J 6 bases, with 16 bases left between them. The CDR3 sequence is 13 residues long. Germline V gives CDR1 KGHSH, CDR2 LQKENI. The CDR3 protein is CASPRDIFAEAFF. CDR3 nucleotides: TGTGCCAGCCCCCGGGACATTTTTGCTGAAGCTTTCTTT.

The chain recombines TRBV5-1 with TRBJ2-3; 10 bases map to TRBD2. CDR1 and CDR2 from the germline V gene are SGHRS and YFSETQ. J lost 1 base, V lost 7 bases, and 9 bases had no gene match. The CDR3 consists of 16 residues. The CDR3 reads CASSYPTSGGTDTQYF. In DNA, the CDR3 is TGCGCCAGCTCCTATCCCACTAGCGGGGGCACAGATACGCAGTATTTT.

The chain uses TRBV5-6 and TRBJ2-6, with 8 nucleotides matching TRBD1. The CDR3 loop spans 18 amino acids. The V gene's germline CDR1 is SGHDT and CDR2 YYEEEE. V gave up 0 bases and J gave up 4 bases; unmatched junction bases: 9. The CDR3 protein is CASSLGTGPLRGANVLTF. Written as DNA, the CDR3 is TGTGCCAGCAGCTTGGGGACAGGGCCCTTAAGGGGGGCCAACGTCCTGACTTTC.

The V gene is TRBV5-1, the J gene TRBJ2-5; TRBD2 aligns across 7 bases. The J segment lost 5 bases and the V segment lost 4 bases, leaving 8 bases of the junction unmatched. Germline loops: CDR1 SGHRS, CDR2 YFSETQ. The CDR3 loop spans 14 amino acids. In DNA form, the CDR3 reads TGCGCCAGCAGCGTCGGACTAGGTGGGGAGACCCAGTACTTC. This gives the protein CASSVGLGGETQYF. The full variable domain, with the rest looked up from reference TRBV5-1 and TRBJ2-5, is KAGVTQTPRYLIKTRGQQVTLSCSPISGHRSVSWYQQTPGQGLQFLFEYFSETQRNKGNFPGRFSGRQFSNSRSEMNVSTLELGDSALYLCASSVGLGGETQYFGPGTRLLVL.

This rearrangement joins TRBV7-2 to TRBJ1-1; 7 bases are shared with TRBD1. This CDR3 has 15 residues. CDR1 is SGHTA and CDR2 is FQGNSA in the germline V gene. Losses at the gene ends were 2 bases for V and 7 bases for J; bases not matched to a gene: 10. CDR3 region: CASSLSTGWFSEAFF. CDR3 bases: TGTGCCAGCAGCTTATCGACAGGGTGGTTCAGTGAAGCTTTCTTT.

This chain joins TRBV28 and TRBJ1-1; D is ambiguous. This CDR3 is 15 amino acids long. CDR1 and CDR2 (germline): MDHEN, SYDVKM. V was shortened by 5 bases and J by 3 bases, with 16 bases between the two germline ends. CDR3 in amino acids: CASSTPGSGDTEAFF. The DNA of the CDR3 is TGTGCCAGCAGTACCCCCGGGTCCGGGGACACTGAAGCTTTCTTT.

This chain connects TRBV6-5 to TRBJ1-2; 9 nucleotides line up with TRBD1. The CDR3 sequence is 13 residues long. The germline V gene has CDR1 MNHEY and CDR2 SVGAGI. J was trimmed by 7 bases and V by 2 bases; bases with no gene match: 2. The CDR3 here is CASSYTTGGGYTF. The DNA of the CDR3 is TGTGCCAGCAGTTACACGACAGGGGGTGGCTACACCTTC.

The genes are TRBV4-1 and TRBJ1-1, with D hard to call. Between the trimmed V and J ends, which lost 1 base and 7 bases, there was a span of 13 bases. CDR1 MGHRA and CDR2 YSYEKL come from the germline V gene. The CDR3 spans 14 residues. The CDR3 nucleotides read TGCGCCAGCAGCCAAGTACCGGGTAGAGGTGAAGCTTTCTTT. Translating gives CASSQVPGRGEAFF.

This sequence joins TRBV7-2 and TRBJ1-4, with a tentative D call TRBD1 (5 bases). CDR1 and CDR2 (germline): SGHTA, FQGNSA. V was pared by 2 bases and J by 8 bases, with 15 bases between. This CDR3 is 15 amino acids long. CDR3 in DNA: TGTGCCAGCAGCTTAAACCAGGGTGGCCGCGAAAAACTGTTTTTT. Its protein is CASSLNQGGREKLFF.

This clone was seen a single time. The chain uses TRBV6-4 and TRBJ1-1; 8 nucleotides align to TRBD1. V lost 7 bases and J lost 4; bases outside the gene matches: 5. This CDR3 has 13 residues. Germline CDR1 is MRHNA and CDR2 is SNTAGT. CDR3 residues: CASKADRGTEAFF. CDR3 coding DNA: TGTGCCAGCAAGGCTGACAGGGGCACTGAAGCTTTCTTT.

The DNA for the CDR3 is TGTGCCATCTCGGCAGGCCCCTACGAGCAGTACTTC. Translation: CAISAGPYEQYF. The chain combines TRBV10-3 with TRBJ2-7; no definite D call. The V gene lost 8 bases and the J gene lost 2 bases, with 10 bases spanning the gap. The length of the CDR3 is 12 residues. Germline values: CDR1 ENHRY, CDR2 SYGVKD.

The V gene is TRBV30, the J gene TRBJ2-7; D might be TRBD1 (5 bases). The CDR3 loop spans 11 amino acids. Germline V gene data show CDR1 as GTSNPN and CDR2 as SVGIG (reference sequence). Trimming removed 6 bases at V and 7 bases at J, with 13 bases between. The CDR3 spells CACAQGKEQYF. The CDR3 DNA reads TGTGCCTGCGCGCAGGGAAAAGAGCAGTACTTC.

This chain joins TRBV2 and TRBJ1-4; TRBD1 matches at 10 bases. The CDR3 spans 15 residues. The V gene end was trimmed by 6 bases and the J gene end by 8 bases; junction bases not matched to a gene: 9. The V gene's germline CDR1 is SNHLY and CDR2 FYNNEI. The CDR3 sequence is CASRSGDRGGEKLFF. CDR3 in DNA: TGTGCCAGCAGATCTGGGGACAGGGGTGGCGAAAAACTGTTTTTT.

The chain links TRBV7-2 to TRBJ1-2; D is unresolved. The CDR3 length is 17 residues. Trimming shortened V by 2 bases and J by 5 bases, and 21 bases separated the two germline ends. The germline gives CDR1 SGHTA, CDR2 FQGNSA. Here the CDR3 reads CASSLIGVPSTFYGYTF. CDR3 DNA: TGTGCCAGCAGCTTAATCGGGGTCCCATCAACGTTTTATGGCTACACCTTC.

CDR3 loop: CASSLGLNSPLHF. Here the CDR3 DNA reads TGTGCCAGCAGTTTGGGACTGAATTCACCCCTCCACTTT. The chain is built from TRBV12-3 or TRBV12-4 and TRBJ1-6; TRBD1 might be the D (5 bases). This CDR3 is 13 amino acids long. V lost 3 bases to trimming and J lost 7 bases, with 7 bases between them.

A note on this clone: This specimen includes other DNA sequences encoding the same CDR3. CDR3 sequence: CAISESGQGVGGYTF. DNA of the CDR3: TGTGCCATCAGTGAGTCGGGACAGGGAGTGGGTGGCTACACCTTC. The chain combines TRBV10-3 with TRBJ1-2, with 9 bases identical to TRBD1. Germline lookup yields CDR1 ENHRY and CDR2 SYGVKD. The trim removed 0 bases at V and 7 bases at J, leaving 6 bases unmatched. The CDR3 sequence is 15 residues long.

This chain joins TRBV19 and TRBJ1-1; 7 nucleotides agree with TRBD1. Germline CDR1 and CDR2: LNHDA and SQIVND (reference sequence). Losses at the gene ends were 6 bases for V and 6 bases for J; bases not matched to a gene: 7. This CDR3 has 13 amino acids. CDR3 amino acids: CASRPTGVSEAFF. CDR3 bases: TGTGCCAGTAGACCTACAGGGGTCTCTGAAGCTTTCTTT. Complete variable domain (other parts from reference TRBV19 and TRBJ1-1): DGGITQSPKYLFRKEGQNVTLSCEQNLNHDAMYWYRQDPGQGLRLIYYSQIVNDFQKGDIAEGYSVSREKKESFPLTVTSAQKNPTAFYLCASRPTGVSEAFFGQGTRLTVV.

The V call is TRBV19, the J call TRBJ1-2; 10 bases line up with TRBD1. The V segment lost 6 bases and the J segment 0 bases; nucleotides outside the gene matches: 13. The V gene's germline CDR1 is LNHDA and CDR2 SQIVND (reference sequence). The CDR3 covers 18 residues. The CDR3 DNA sequence: TGTGCCAGTAGGACAATCCGGGACAGGGGTGAATCTAACTATGGCTACACCTTC. Its protein product is CASRTIRDRGESNYGYTF.

This chain connects TRBV7-9 to TRBJ1-5, with 7 positions matching TRBD1. Per the germline V gene, CDR1 is SEHNR and CDR2 is FQNEAQ (reference sequence). Losses at the gene ends were 5 bases for V and 4 bases for J; bases not matched to a gene: 2. This CDR3 contains 13 residues. The chain's CDR3 is CASSKTGNQPQHF. Written as DNA, the CDR3 is TGTGCCAGCAGCAAGACAGGGAATCAGCCCCAGCATTTT.

The chain recombines TRBV6-2 or TRBV6-3 with TRBJ1-6; D is ambiguous. This CDR3 is 17 amino acids long. Trimming removed 1 base from V and 0 bases from J, with 10 bases in between. CDR1 and CDR2 (germline): MNHEY, SVGEGT. This CDR3 is CASSYLAFSSYNSPLHF. CDR3 DNA sequence: TGTGCCAGCAGTTACTTGGCCTTCAGCTCCTATAATTCACCCCTCCACTTT.

This clone was observed a handful of times. This rearrangement joins TRBV30 to TRBJ2-3, with D perhaps matching TRBD1 (6 bases). V gave up 1 base and J gave up 10 bases, with 12 bases separating them. The CDR3 runs 12 residues. Per germline, CDR1 GTSNPN and CDR2 SVGIG (reference sequence). For the CDR3, the DNA is TGTGCCTGGAGTGCCGGACAGATCGCGCAGTATTTT. Its translation is CAWSAGQIAQYF.

The chain couples TRBV24-1 to TRBJ2-2, with D unresolved. The CDR3 covers 15 residues. The V and J ends lost 4 bases and 5 bases respectively, with 13 bases between them. CDR1 and CDR2 (germline): KGHDR, SFDVKD. The CDR3 reads CATSDPNPGTGELFF. The CDR3, as DNA: TGTGCCACCAGTGACCCTAACCCAGGAACCGGGGAGCTGTTTTTT.

DNA for the CDR3: TGCAGTGCTAGTCCCCAGGATAGGACAGATACGCAGTATTTT. Protein sequence: CSASPQDRTDTQYF. The gene calls are TRBV20-1 and TRBJ2-3; D gene unclear. The V end was cut by 3 bases, the J end by 3 bases, with 13 bases between. Germline values: CDR1 DFQATT, CDR2 SNEGSKA (reference sequence). CDR3 length: 14 residues.